This T cell receptor beta chain was sequenced in a study of cytomegalovirus exposure and HLA in healthy donors. Study-level results: TCR beta sequences reportedly predicted most subjects' HLA-A and HLA-B alleles accurately.

About this clone: Its cognate antigen is unknown.

The primer mix had 60 Vbeta and 13 Jbeta primers. Method: immunoSEQ multiplex PCR; TCRdb's copy keeps in-frame clones and lacks some. The sample consists of around 200,000 clones, under 85% of them appearing once. The ends lost 5 bases at V and 7 bases at J; junction bases unmatched: 10. The CDR3 consists of 15 residues. Germline V CDR1 and CDR2: MNHNY, SVGAGI (reference sequence). The clonotype comes from a male donor in good health and CMV-seronegative. Sequencing used PBMCs. The rearrangement links TRBV6-6 to TRBJ1-5; 8 nucleotides match TRBD1. CDR3 sequence: CASSLGQGDNQPQHF. In nucleotides, the CDR3 is TGTGCCAGCAGTCTTGGACAGGGAGATAACCAGCCCCAGCATTTT.